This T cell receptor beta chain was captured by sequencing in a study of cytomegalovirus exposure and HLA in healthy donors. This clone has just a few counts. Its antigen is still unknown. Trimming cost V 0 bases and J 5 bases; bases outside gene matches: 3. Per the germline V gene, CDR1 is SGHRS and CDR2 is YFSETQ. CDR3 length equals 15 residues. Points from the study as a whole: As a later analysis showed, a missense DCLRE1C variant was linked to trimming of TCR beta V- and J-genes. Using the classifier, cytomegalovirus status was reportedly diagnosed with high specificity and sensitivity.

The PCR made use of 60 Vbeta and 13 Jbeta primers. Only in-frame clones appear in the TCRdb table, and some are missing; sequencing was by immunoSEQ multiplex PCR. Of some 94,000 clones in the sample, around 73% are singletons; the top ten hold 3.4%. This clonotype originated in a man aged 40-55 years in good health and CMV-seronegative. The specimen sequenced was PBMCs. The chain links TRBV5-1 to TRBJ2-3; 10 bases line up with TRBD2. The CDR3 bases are TGCGCCAGCAGCTTGGTTAGCGGGGGGCAAGATACGCAGTATTTT. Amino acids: CASSLVSGGQDTQYF.